One sample yielded the 27 T cell receptor beta chains listed below, sequenced in a study of cytomegalovirus exposure and HLA in healthy donors. The PCR had 60 Vbeta and 13 Jbeta primers. The assay was immunoSEQ multiplex PCR, and TCRdb's table has in-frame clones only and misses some. The sample consists of about 120,000 clones, roughly 82% of them appearing once. Source material: PBMCs. The receptors stem from a woman aged 18-29 years in good health and CMV-seronegative.

A single count supports this clone. V is TRBV6-5 and J is TRBJ1-1; tentatively, D is TRBD1 (5 bases). Trimming left V 8 bases short and J 4 bases short, with 17 bases between. The CDR3 runs 14 residues. Germline-derived CDR1 and CDR2 are MNHEY and SVGAGI. The CDR3 reads CASRPGPPATEAFF. In DNA form, the CDR3 reads TGTGCCAGCCGCCCAGGGCCCCCGGCCACTGAAGCTTTCTTT.

In this sample, this clone turned up once. This chain joins TRBV5-1 and TRBJ1-2; 7 bases line up with TRBD1. V trimming: 4 bases; J trimming: 5 bases; junction bases outside the gene matches: 2. Per the germline V gene, CDR1 is SGHRS and CDR2 is YFSETQ. This CDR3 comprises 12 residues. The CDR3 bases are TGCGCCAGCAGCCTACAGGGGTATGGCTACACCTTC. Translation gives CASSLQGYGYTF.

J is TRBJ2-5 and V is TRBV5-1; TRBD1 might be the D (6 bases). This CDR3 is 15 amino acids long. CDR1 SGHRS and CDR2 YFSETQ come from the germline V gene. Trimming stripped 0 bases from V and 4 bases from J, with 13 bases between. CDR3 in DNA: TGCGCCAGCAGCTTGGACAACAGGGCGGCAGAGACCCAGTACTTC. It specifies CASSLDNRAAETQYF.

This clone was found once. The chain couples TRBV19 to TRBJ1-5, with 7 bases matching TRBD1. This CDR3 spans 15 amino acids. Germline loops: CDR1 LNHDA, CDR2 SQIVND (reference sequence). V lost 8 bases, J lost 1 base, and 8 bases stayed unmatched. The CDR3 is CASDAGGRSNQPQHF. In nucleotides, the CDR3 is TGTGCCAGTGACGCAGGGGGGAGAAGCAATCAGCCCCAGCATTTT. The full variable domain, with the rest looked up from reference TRBV19 and TRBJ1-5, is DGGITQSPKYLFRKEGQNVTLSCEQNLNHDAMYWYRQDPGQGLRLIYYSQIVNDFQKGDIAEGYSVSREKKESFPLTVTSAQKNPTAFYLCASDAGGRSNQPQHFGDGTRLSIL.

J is TRBJ1-4 and V is TRBV6-5, with 7 bases identical to TRBD1. Germline CDR1 reads MNHEY; CDR2 reads SVGAGI. J was trimmed by 6 bases and V by 7 bases; bases with no gene match: 2. This CDR3 contains 12 residues. The CDR3 loop is CASKGADEKLFF. The CDR3, as DNA: TGTGCCAGCAAGGGGGCTGATGAAAAACTGTTTTTT.

The chain has TRBV19 and TRBJ2-7; 9 nucleotides line up with TRBD1. The CDR3 has 15 residues. Trimming cost V 6 bases and J 2 bases; bases outside gene matches: 8. CDR1 and CDR2 (germline): LNHDA, SQIVND (reference sequence). The DNA of the CDR3 is TGTGCCAGTAGGCTGACACAGGGGGCGCCCTACGAGCAGTACTTC. The encoded protein is CASRLTQGAPYEQYF.

This clone was seen only once. The chain joins TRBV19 to TRBJ1-6; D remains ambiguous. Deletions cut 3 bases from V and 1 base from J, with 16 bases between. The CDR3 sequence is 18 residues long. Germline assignment: CDR1 LNHDA and CDR2 SQIVND (reference sequence). The CDR3 nucleotides are TGTGCCAGTAGTATCGGGAGGGAACTCGAGTCCTATAATTCACCCCTCCACTTT. Translating it yields CASSIGRELESYNSPLHF.

The chain uses TRBV10-3 and TRBJ2-7; unclear D gene. CDR3 length: 14 residues. V was pared by 0 bases and J by 2 bases, with 8 bases between. Germline V gene lookup returns CDR1 ENHRY and CDR2 SYGVKD. The DNA of the CDR3 is TGTGCCATCAGTGAGTCGCCTACCACCTACGAGCAGTACTTC. Its translation is CAISESPTTYEQYF.

This clone is a singleton in its sample. The chain joins TRBV5-1 to TRBJ2-4; 8 positions match TRBD1. Germline loops: CDR1 SGHRS, CDR2 YFSETQ. V dropped 0 bases and J dropped 1; count of bases not matched to a gene: 3. This CDR3 region has 16 residues. CDR3 in amino acids: CASSLGQGAAKNIQYF. Here the CDR3 DNA reads TGCGCCAGCAGCTTGGGCCAGGGGGCGGCCAAAAACATTCAGTACTTC.

The chain combines TRBV7-9 with TRBJ1-2; the match to TRBD1 covers 12 bases. V dropped 6 bases and J dropped 4; count of bases not matched to a gene: 3. CDR1 is SEHNR, CDR2 FQNEAQ, per germline (reference sequence). This CDR3 comprises 14 residues. CDR3 sequence reads: CASRGQGAFYGYTF. CDR3 nucleotide sequence: TGTGCCAGCAGGGGACAGGGGGCCTTCTATGGCTACACCTTC.

This sequence joins TRBV6-1 and TRBJ1-1, with a tentative D call TRBD1 (5 bases). Trimming shortened V by 11 bases and J by 5 bases, and 21 bases separated the two germline ends. This CDR3 has 14 amino acids. CDR1 is MNHNS, CDR2 SASEGT, per germline. The CDR3 DNA reads as TGTGCCTTAGACATAGGAGGGGCGCGGACTGAAGCTTTCTTT. Protein product: CALDIGGARTEAFF.

J is TRBJ2-7 and V is TRBV29-1, with D possibly being TRBD1 (5 bases). Deletions cut 3 bases from V and 3 bases from J, with 12 bases between. CDR3 length: 13 amino acids. CDR1 and CDR2 (germline): SQVTM, ANQGSEA. CDR3 DNA: TGCAGCGTTGACCAGCCAGGGAACTACGAGCAGTACTTC. Amino acid sequence: CSVDQPGNYEQYF.

This clone came up once. This rearrangement joins TRBV7-2 to TRBJ2-5, with 8 bases fitting TRBD2. J lost 0 bases, V lost 6 bases, and 15 bases had no gene match. The CDR3 sequence is 18 residues long. Germline assignment: CDR1 SGHTA and CDR2 FQGNSA. This chain's CDR3 is CASRPLSTSGGYQETQYF. The CDR3 DNA reads as TGTGCCAGCAGGCCCCTAAGCACTAGCGGAGGGTACCAAGAGACCCAGTACTTC.

This chain connects TRBV29-1 to TRBJ1-2, with D unclear. V was trimmed by 4 bases and J by 0 bases, leaving 9 bases between them. The germline gives CDR1 SQVTM, CDR2 ANQGSEA. The CDR3 loop spans 13 amino acids. CDR3 DNA sequence: TGCAGCGTTGTAGCACGGTCTAACTATGGCTACACCTTC. This sequence encodes CSVVARSNYGYTF. Filled out from reference TRBV29-1 and TRBJ1-2, the complete variable domain reads SAVISQKPSRDICQRGTSLTIQCQVDSQVTMMFWYRQQPGQSLTLIATANQGSEATYESGFVIDKFPISRPNLTFSTLTVSNMSPEDSSIYLCSVVARSNYGYTFGSGTRLTVV.

The chain is built from TRBV11-2 and TRBJ2-3; D is unresolved. The germline V gene has CDR1 SGHAT and CDR2 FQNNGV. CDR3 length: 15 amino acids. Trimming removed 0 bases from V and 2 bases from J, with 9 bases in between. The CDR3: CASSLEYGFTDTQYF. CDR3 DNA: TGTGCCAGCAGCTTAGAGTACGGGTTCACAGATACGCAGTATTTT.

CDR3 coding DNA: TGTGCCAGCAGCTTAACGGGGACAGTAAACTATGGCTACACCTTC. Translated: CASSLTGTVNYGYTF. The gene calls are TRBV7-3 and TRBJ1-2; TRBD1 aligns across 7 bases. V gave up 0 bases and J gave up 2 bases; unmatched junction bases: 3. CDR3 size: 15 residues. Germline loops: CDR1 SGHTA, CDR2 FQGTGA.

The rearrangement uses TRBV6-6 and TRBJ1-5; 9 bases agree with TRBD1. This CDR3 is built from 15 residues. Germline lookup yields CDR1 MNHNY and CDR2 SVGAGI (reference sequence). The V segment lost 7 bases and the J segment 6 bases; nucleotides outside the gene matches: 10. The CDR3 bases are TGTGCCAGCACCGGGACAGGGTGGGGAGGTCAGCCCCAGCATTTT. Residues: CASTGTGWGGQPQHF.

The gene calls are TRBV4-1 and TRBJ2-1; TRBD2 matches 11 bases. This CDR3 is 17 amino acids long. V trimming: 0 bases; J trimming: 5 bases; junction bases outside the gene matches: 6. CDR1 and CDR2 (germline): MGHRA, YSYEKL. CDR3 DNA: TGCGCCAGCAGCCAAGAATCCGGGACTAGCGGCAACAATGAGCAGTTCTTC. Amino acids: CASSQESGTSGNNEQFF.

J is TRBJ2-1 and V is TRBV4-1; 8 nucleotides align to TRBD2. CDR1 is MGHRA and CDR2 is YSYEKL in the germline V gene. The CDR3 covers 12 residues. V shed 1 base, J shed 15 bases, and the junction held 5 bases outside the gene matches. DNA for the CDR3: TGCGCCAGCAGCCAAGGTGGGACTAGGCCGTTCTTC. This gives the protein CASSQGGTRPFF.

This clone was detected once. This chain links TRBV7-2 with TRBJ2-5; 11 nucleotides align to TRBD2. The J call may be mistaken, given a closer DNA end match to TRBJ2-7. The CDR3 consists of 15 residues. Germline V gene lookup returns CDR1 SGHTA and CDR2 FQGNSA. The CDR3 spells CASSSPGLADYEQYF. The CDR3 DNA is TGTGCCAGCAGCTCCCCGGGACTAGCGGATTACGAGCAGTACTTC.

The chain joins TRBV10-3 to TRBJ1-1, with TRBD1 identical over 8 bases. The CDR3 loop spans 15 amino acids. Germline V gives CDR1 ENHRY, CDR2 SYGVKD. Germline trimming cut 3 bases from V and 6 bases from J; bases unmatched to any gene: 9. CDR3 sequence (DNA): TGTGCCATCAGTGATCCCGACAGGGGAGGGCCTGAAGCTTTCTTT. This gives the protein CAISDPDRGGPEAFF.

The chain has TRBV18 and TRBJ1-3; 8 bases are shared with TRBD1. This CDR3 contains 17 residues. V was pared by 1 base and J by 0 bases, with 5 bases of the junction left unmatched. The germline V gene has CDR1 KGHSH and CDR2 LQKENI. The CDR3 loop is CASSPRRQGPSGNTIYF. The CDR3 region has the DNA TGTGCCAGCTCACCACGAAGACAGGGGCCCTCTGGAAACACCATATATTTT.

This CDR3 is CASSFRTGDETQYF. The CDR3 bases are TGTGCCAGCAGCTTCCGGACAGGGGACGAGACCCAGTACTTC. J is TRBJ2-5 and V is TRBV7-2; 9 bases fit TRBD1. Germline CDR1 is SGHTA and CDR2 is FQGNSA. This CDR3 contains 14 residues. V was pared by 3 bases and J by 5 bases, with 4 bases of the junction left unmatched.

The chain uses TRBV18 and TRBJ2-1; D might be TRBD2 (5 bases). The CDR3 covers 15 residues. Trimming pared 4 bases from V and 4 bases from J, leaving 14 bases between. Germline CDR1 reads KGHSH; CDR2 reads LQKENI. The CDR3 region is CASSRGNGNYNEQFF. CDR3 nucleotide sequence: TGTGCCAGCTCACGCGGAAACGGGAATTACAATGAGCAGTTCTTC. Full variable domain (missing parts from reference TRBV18 and TRBJ2-1): NAGVMQNPRHLVRRRGQEARLRCSPMKGHSHVYWYRQLPEEGLKFMVYLQKENIIDESGMPKERFSAEFPKEGPSILRIQQVVRGDSAAYFCASSRGNGNYNEQFFGPGTRLTVL.

This chain uses TRBV19 with TRBJ1-2, with D possibly being TRBD1 (5 bases). Between the trimmed V and J ends, which lost 4 bases and 4 bases, there was a span of 13 bases. Germline assignment: CDR1 LNHDA and CDR2 SQIVND (reference sequence). This CDR3 spans 14 amino acids. In nucleotides, the CDR3 is TGTGCCAGTAGTAGACGGGGGGACGGCTATGGCTACACCTTC. It yields the protein CASSRRGDGYGYTF. Looking up the rest from reference TRBV19 and TRBJ1-2 gives the full variable domain: DGGITQSPKYLFRKEGQNVTLSCEQNLNHDAMYWYRQDPGQGLRLIYYSQIVNDFQKGDIAEGYSVSREKKESFPLTVTSAQKNPTAFYLCASSRRGDGYGYTFGSGTRLTVV.

The chain combines TRBV6-1 with TRBJ2-7; a possible D gene is TRBD1 (5 bases). Germline CDR1 reads MNHNS; CDR2 reads SASEGT. The V gene lost 1 base and the J gene lost 4 bases, with 17 bases spanning the gap. The CDR3 length is 16 residues. The CDR3 loop is CASSEVWTEKGYEQYF. Written as DNA, the CDR3 is TGTGCCAGCAGTGAAGTTTGGACGGAGAAGGGGTACGAGCAGTACTTC.

V gene TRBV5-1 combines with J gene TRBJ1-1; D perhaps matches TRBD1 (6 bases). This CDR3 has 15 amino acids. Germline lookup yields CDR1 SGHRS and CDR2 YFSETQ. Deletions cut 0 bases from V and 5 bases from J, with 14 bases between. The CDR3 region has the DNA TGCGCCAGCAGCTTGGTACACGGGGGGCTAACTGAAGCTTTCTTT. The encoded protein is CASSLVHGGLTEAFF.